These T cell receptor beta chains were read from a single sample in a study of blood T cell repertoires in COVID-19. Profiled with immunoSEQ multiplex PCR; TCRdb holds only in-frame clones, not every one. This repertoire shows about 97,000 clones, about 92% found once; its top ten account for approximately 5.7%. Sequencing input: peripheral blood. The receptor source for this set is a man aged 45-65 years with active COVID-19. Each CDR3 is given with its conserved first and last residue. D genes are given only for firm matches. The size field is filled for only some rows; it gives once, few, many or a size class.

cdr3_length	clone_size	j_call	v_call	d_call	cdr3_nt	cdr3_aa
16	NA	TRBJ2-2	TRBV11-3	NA	TGTGCCAGCAGCTTTGGAGGACCTATGAACACCGGGGAGCTGTTTTTT	CASSFGGPMNTGELFF
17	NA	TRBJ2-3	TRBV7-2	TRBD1	TGTGCCAGCAGCCTAAGACAGGGGCTAACCATCACAGATACGCAGTATTTT	CASSLRQGLTITDTQYF
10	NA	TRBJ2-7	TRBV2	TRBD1	TGTGCCAGCAGTGCCGGGACAGCGTACTTC	CASSAGTAYF
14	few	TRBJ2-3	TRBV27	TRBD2	TGTGCCAGCACTGAGCGGGGTCCGGGAGATACGCAGTATTTT	CASTERGPGDTQYF
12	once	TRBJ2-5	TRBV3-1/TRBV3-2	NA	TGTGCCAGCAGCCTGTCCCCCTGGACCCAGTACTTC	CASSLSPWTQYF
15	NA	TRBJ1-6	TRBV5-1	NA	TGCGCCAGCAGCTTGGCCACAGGGATGGATTCACCCCTCCACTTT	CASSLATGMDSPLHF
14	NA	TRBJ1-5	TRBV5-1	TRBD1	TGCGCCAGCAGCCCGGACAGGGGGGATCAGCCCCAGCATTTT	CASSPDRGDQPQHF
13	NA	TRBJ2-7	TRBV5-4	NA	TGTGCCAGCAGCGACACCCCAAGGTCCCCTATCAACTTC	CASSDTPRSPINF
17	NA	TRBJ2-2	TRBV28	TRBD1	TGTGCCAGCAGTCGAACAGGGGAGACTACGAACACCGGGGAGCTGTTTTTT	CASSRTGETTNTGELFF
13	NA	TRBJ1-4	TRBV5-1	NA	TGCGCCAGCAGCCCCGGACGGGGTGAAAAACTGTTTTTT	CASSPGRGEKLFF
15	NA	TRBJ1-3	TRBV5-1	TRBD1	TGCGCCAGCAGCACGGACAGGGGAGGAGGAAACACCATATATTTT	CASSTDRGGGNTIYF
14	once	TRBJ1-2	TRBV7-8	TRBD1	TGTGCCAGCAGCTTAGGGGACAGCCACCGGGGCTACACCTTC	CASSLGDSHRGYTF
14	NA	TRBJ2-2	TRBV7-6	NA	TGTGCCAGCAGCCTACTCTACGGTGACGGGGAGCTGTTTTTT	CASSLLYGDGELFF
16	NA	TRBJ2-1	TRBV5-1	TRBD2	TGCGCCAGCAGCCAAGGTAGCGGGAACTCCTACAATGAGCAGTTCTTC	CASSQGSGNSYNEQFF
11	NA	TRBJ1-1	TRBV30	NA	TGTGCCTGGAGTCCCCGAGAGCGTGCTTTCTTT	CAWSPRERAFF
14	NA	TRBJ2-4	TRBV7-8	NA	TGTGCCAGCAGCTTTGGGGGGAGCAAAAACATTCAGTACTTC	CASSFGGSKNIQYF
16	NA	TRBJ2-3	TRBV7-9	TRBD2	TGTGCCAGCAGCCCGAGGACTAGCGGGACGGTAGATACGCAGTATTTT	CASSPRTSGTVDTQYF
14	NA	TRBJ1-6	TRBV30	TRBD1	TGTGCCTGGACCGGACAGGGGGCCTATTCACCCCTCCACTTT	CAWTGQGAYSPLHF
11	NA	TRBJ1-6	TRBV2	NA	TGTGCCAGCAGTGAAGACAAGTTCCTCCACTTT	CASSEDKFLHF
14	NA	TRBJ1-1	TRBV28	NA	TGTGCCAGCAAGGGCCAGGGATCCTTGGTTGAAGCTTTCTTT	CASKGQGSLVEAFF
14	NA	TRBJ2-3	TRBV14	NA	TGTGCCAGCAGCCAAGTTCCTAGTGAGGTTACGCAGTATTTT	CASSQVPSEVTQYF
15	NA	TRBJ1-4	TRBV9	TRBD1	TGTGCCAGCAGCGGAACCGGGACAGGGGATGAAAAACTGTTTTTT	CASSGTGTGDEKLFF
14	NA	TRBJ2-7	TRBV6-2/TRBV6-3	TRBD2	TGTGCCAGCAGTTACCTCCCCGGGGGGTACGAGCAGTACTTC	CASSYLPGGYEQYF
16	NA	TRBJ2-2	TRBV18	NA	TGTGCCAGCTCACCTGGGCAGGTCCCGAACACCGGGGAGCTGTTTTTT	CASSPGQVPNTGELFF
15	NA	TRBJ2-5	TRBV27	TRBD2	TGTGCCAGCAGTCTAGTAGCGGGAGTTATGGAGACCCAGTACTTC	CASSLVAGVMETQYF
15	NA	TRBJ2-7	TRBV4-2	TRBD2	TGTGCCAGCAACCAATTAGCGGGAGGGCTCTACGAGCAGTACTTC	CASNQLAGGLYEQYF
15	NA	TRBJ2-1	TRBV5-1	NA	TGCGCCAGCAGCCTACGGACAGGTGGGAGGAATGAGCAGTTCTTC	CASSLRTGGRNEQFF
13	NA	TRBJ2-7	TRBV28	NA	TGTGCCAGCATAGAGGAGGGAAGGAACGAGCAGTACTTC	CASIEEGRNEQYF
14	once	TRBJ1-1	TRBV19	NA	TGTGCCAGTAGTTATCAGGGGATGAACACTGAAGCTTTCTTT	CASSYQGMNTEAFF
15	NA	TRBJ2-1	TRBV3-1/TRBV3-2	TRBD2	TGTGCCAGCAGCCAAGGACTAGCTCCCCACAATGAGCAGTTCTTC	CASSQGLAPHNEQFF
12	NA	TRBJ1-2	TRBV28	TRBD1	TGTGCCAGCAGAAAGACAGGGTTTGGCTACACCTTC	CASRKTGFGYTF
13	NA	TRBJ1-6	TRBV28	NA	TGTGCCAGCAGTTTATTACAGAATTCACCCCTCCACTTT	CASSLLQNSPLHF
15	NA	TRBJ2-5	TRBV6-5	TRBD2	TGTGCCAGCAGAGTTACTAGCGGAGCTCAAGAGACCCAGTACTTC	CASRVTSGAQETQYF
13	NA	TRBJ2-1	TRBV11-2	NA	TGTGCCAGCAGCTTAGAACTTGAGAATGAGCAGTTCTTC	CASSLELENEQFF
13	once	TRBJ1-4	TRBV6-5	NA	TGTGCCAGCATGGCCCCAGGGGTCGAAAAACTGTTTTTT	CASMAPGVEKLFF